The 7 T cell receptor beta chains presented below share a single source sample, sequenced in a study of neurological immune-mediated disorders. TCRdb itself ran the 5' RACE reads through MiXCR, one entry per CDR3 protein. The sample contains some 34,000 distinct CDR3 sequences, more than 1.3% of which appear only once. Source material: PBMCs. The receptors stem from a woman aged 30 to 39 with multiple sclerosis.

This clonotype was counted ten times or more. The chain uses TRBV5-1 and TRBJ1-6, with TRBD1 matching 8 bases. Germline CDR1 SGHRS, CDR2 YFSETQ. J lost 9 bases, V lost 2 bases, and 4 bases had no gene match. The CDR3 totals 14 residues. CDR3 loop: CASSFTGGGSPLHF. The CDR3 nucleotides are TGCGCCAGCAGCTTCACAGGGGGTGGTTCACCCCTCCACTTT.

This clonotype was recorded a few times. The final CDR3 position lacks the conserved phenylalanine or tryptophan, pointing to a likely read error. The chain uses TRBV20-1 and TRBJ2-1; no clear D. Germline V gene data show CDR1 as DFQATT and CDR2 as SNEGSKA (reference sequence). V lost 3 bases, J lost 6 bases, and 6 bases lay in between. The CDR3 spans 11 residues. CDR3 in DNA: TGCAGTGCTAGTAGAGGCAATGAGCAGTTCAAC. This encodes CSASRGNEQFN.

In this sample, this clonotype turned up many times. The J gene is TRBJ2-3, the V gene TRBV5-1; no firm D call. The germline gives CDR1 SGHRS, CDR2 YFSETQ. Trimming removed 7 bases at V and 1 base at J, with 19 bases between. The CDR3 runs 16 residues. The CDR3 spells CASSPMGTDRTDTQYF. The CDR3 DNA reads as TGCGCCAGCTCCCCCATGGGCACTGATCGCACAGATACGCAGTATTTT.

This clonotype has a count of ten or more. The chain links TRBV10-3 to TRBJ1-4; TRBD1 might be the D (6 bases). Germline CDR1 is ENHRY and CDR2 is SYGVKD. Trimming removed 7 bases at V and 7 bases at J, with 19 bases between. The CDR3 spans 15 residues. In nucleotides, the CDR3 is TGTGCCATCACCCTGCGCAGGGGCTCTGTTGAAAAACTGTTTTTT. It codes for CAITLRRGSVEKLFF.

This clonotype showed up many times. The CDR3 DNA reads TGTGCCAGCAGCCAAGGGGATCTAGCTCAAGAGACCCAGTACTTC. Its protein is CASSQGDLAQETQYF. J is TRBJ2-5 and V is TRBV4-2, with a weak D call TRBD2 (5 bases). The CDR3 runs 15 residues. Per the germline V gene, CDR1 is LGHNA and CDR2 is YNFKEQ. V was shortened by 1 base and J by 2 bases, with 11 bases between the two germline ends.

This clonotype appeared many times. This rearrangement joins TRBV9 to TRBJ2-7; 7 bases agree with TRBD2. This CDR3 has 14 residues. The J segment lost 2 bases and the V segment lost 4 bases, leaving 6 bases of the junction unmatched. CDR1 and CDR2 (germline): SGDLS, YYNGEE. The CDR3 region has the DNA TGTGCCAGCAGCTCCGCGGGGGTTCCCTACGAGCAGTACTTC. Translation: CASSSAGVPYEQYF.

Ten or more counts support this clonotype. The chain carries TRBV12-3 or TRBV12-4 and TRBJ1-4, with D perhaps TRBD1 (6 bases). This CDR3 is built from 14 residues. V lost 2 bases, J lost 5 bases, and 9 bases lay in between. The CDR3 sequence: CASSLRGTNEKLFF. Here the CDR3 DNA reads TGTGCCAGCAGTTTAAGGGGGACGAATGAAAAACTGTTTTTT.